The 25 T cell receptor beta chains below come from one sample, sequenced in a study of cytomegalovirus exposure and HLA in healthy donors. 13 Jbeta primers and 60 Vbeta primers were used for the PCR. Sequencing was performed with immunoSEQ multiplex PCR; in TCRdb, only in-frame clones are kept and a portion is missing. Of about 200,000 clones listed, over 60% are singletons. Sequenced: PBMCs. These receptors all come from a woman in her thirties or forties in good health and CMV-seronegative.

The chain couples TRBV19 to TRBJ2-7; 12 bases align to TRBD2. V gave up 4 bases and J gave up 5 bases; unmatched junction bases: 6. Per the germline V gene, CDR1 is LNHDA and CDR2 is SQIVND (reference sequence). The CDR3 loop spans 15 amino acids. Here the CDR3 DNA reads TGTGCCAGTAGTAACCTAGCGGGAGGGCCGCACGAGCAGTACTTC. It translates to CASSNLAGGPHEQYF.

This chain connects TRBV6-1 to TRBJ2-1, with 8 nucleotides matching TRBD2. J lost 3 bases, V lost 8 bases, and 6 bases had no gene match. This CDR3 comprises 14 residues. Germline CDR1 MNHNS, CDR2 SASEGT. The DNA of the CDR3 is TGTGCCAGCGGGGGCGGGACTAGCTACAATGAGCAGTTCTTC. Its translation is CASGGGTSYNEQFF.

This sequence joins TRBV19 and TRBJ1-1, with no clear D. V gave up 3 bases and J gave up 2 bases, with 10 bases separating them. Germline CDR1 is LNHDA and CDR2 is SQIVND (reference sequence). The CDR3 covers 14 residues. For the CDR3, the DNA is TGTGCCAGTAGTATCCCACAGTACAACACTGAAGCTTTCTTT. This codes for CASSIPQYNTEAFF.

The CDR3 here is CASSIGGGRGGRNIQYF. The CDR3 bases are TGTGCCAGTAGTATAGGGGGCGGGAGAGGGGGAAGAAACATTCAGTACTTC. This sequence joins TRBV19 and TRBJ2-4; maybe TRBD2 (7 bases). The CDR3 sequence is 17 residues long. Germline V lookup: CDR1 LNHDA, CDR2 SQIVND (reference sequence). V lost 1 base and J lost 6, with 19 bases in between.

The chain is built from TRBV19 and TRBJ1-1, with a possible D match to TRBD1 (6 bases). Germline V gene sequence: CDR1 LNHDA, CDR2 SQIVND (reference sequence). The CDR3 sequence is 14 residues long. V lost 7 bases to trimming and J lost 2 bases, with 14 bases between them. CDR3 residues: CASNRQGQNTEAFF. The CDR3 DNA reads TGTGCCAGTAACCGCCAGGGACAAAACACTGAAGCTTTCTTT.

The gene calls are TRBV9 and TRBJ2-3; 11 nucleotides agree with TRBD2. V lost 1 base to trimming and J lost 2 bases; unmatched junction nucleotides: 3. From germline, CDR1 is SGDLS and CDR2 YYNGEE. This CDR3 contains 16 residues. The CDR3 sequence is CASSVLSGRATDTQYF. In DNA form, the CDR3 reads TGTGCCAGCAGCGTACTTAGCGGGAGGGCCACAGATACGCAGTATTTT.

The CDR3 protein is CAARGGENTEAFF. The CDR3 DNA reads as TGTGCCGCTAGGGGGGGGGAGAACACTGAAGCTTTCTTT. The V and J genes are TRBV25-1 and TRBJ1-1, with D maybe TRBD1 (6 bases). V shed 11 bases and J shed 1 base, with 14 bases lying between them. The CDR3 contains 13 residues. Looked up from germline, CDR1 is MGHDK and CDR2 is SYGVNS.

A few counts support this clone. This chain uses TRBV4-3 with TRBJ1-1; tentative D call: TRBD1 (6 bases). The CDR3 runs to 16 residues. V dropped 1 base and J dropped 3 bases, with 15 bases sitting between them. Germline values: CDR1 LGHNA, CDR2 YSLEER. The CDR3 reads CASSQGGGQGDTEAFF. CDR3 DNA: TGCGCCAGCAGCCAAGGGGGGGGGCAGGGCGACACTGAAGCTTTCTTT.

This clone was counted once. This chain connects TRBV5-1 to TRBJ2-3; 9 bases agree with TRBD1. The trim removed 4 bases at V and 3 bases at J, leaving 9 bases unmatched. The CDR3 has 16 residues. Germline CDR1 is SGHRS and CDR2 is YFSETQ. In DNA, the CDR3 is TGCGCCAGCAGCGTACAGGGGGCGCTGGGGACAGATACGCAGTATTTT. This codes for CASSVQGALGTDTQYF.

This chain connects TRBV19 to TRBJ2-2, with D possibly being TRBD2 (6 bases). V lost 4 bases and J lost 6, with 18 bases in between. Per germline, CDR1 LNHDA and CDR2 SQIVND (reference sequence). This CDR3 contains 16 residues. The CDR3 DNA follows: TGTGCCAGTAGTAAAGGAGCGGGCCCGATGGCCGGGGAGCTGTTTTTT. It yields the protein CASSKGAGPMAGELFF.

This clone has a handful of counts. The rearrangement links TRBV5-1 to TRBJ1-2; D possibly corresponds to TRBD1 (5 bases). The CDR3 is 14 amino acids. CDR1 is SGHRS, CDR2 YFSETQ, per germline. Trimming took off 1 base at V and 2 bases at J, with 9 bases between the two ends. For the CDR3, the DNA is TGCGCCAGCAGCTTGCGGGGGGAGAACTATGGCTACACCTTC. This codes for CASSLRGENYGYTF.

This chain uses TRBV5-1 with TRBJ2-1, with 11 bases identical to TRBD2. The CDR3 consists of 18 residues. With V trimmed by 3 bases and J by 4 bases, 12 bases remained unmatched. Germline V gene sequence: CDR1 SGHRS, CDR2 YFSETQ. The CDR3 region has the DNA TGCGCCAGCAGCTCAGACAGGGCCGGACTAGCGGGTTACAATGAGCAGTTCTTC. Translation: CASSSDRAGLAGYNEQFF.

This chain connects TRBV5-1 to TRBJ2-3; 15 nucleotides line up with TRBD2. The length of the CDR3 is 16 residues. With 5 bases clipped from V and 0 bases from J, the junction kept 1 base outside the gene matches. Germline V gives CDR1 SGHRS, CDR2 YFSETQ. Here the CDR3 reads CASSGTSGRSTDTQYF. In DNA form, the CDR3 reads TGCGCCAGCAGTGGGACTAGCGGGAGGAGCACAGATACGCAGTATTTT.

This chain uses TRBV5-4 with TRBJ2-3; TRBD1 matches at 11 bases. The CDR3 contains 15 residues. Germline loops: CDR1 SGHNT, CDR2 YYREEE (reference sequence). The junction had 7 bases not matched to a gene; V was cut back by 2 bases and J by 8 bases. The CDR3 loop is CASSFGQGAPGTQYF. DNA for the CDR3: TGTGCCAGCAGCTTTGGACAGGGGGCCCCAGGTACGCAGTATTTT.

The chain carries TRBV9 and TRBJ1-6; D gene ambiguous. Germline V gene lookup returns CDR1 SGDLS and CDR2 YYNGEE. V was shortened by 4 bases and J by 6 bases, with 14 bases between the two germline ends. This CDR3 is 15 amino acids long. The CDR3 here is CASSPMQLTNSPLHF. In DNA, the CDR3 is TGTGCCAGCAGCCCCATGCAACTCACTAATTCACCCCTCCACTTT.

The chain recombines TRBV19 with TRBJ2-7; the D gene is possibly TRBD1 (5 bases). Germline lookup yields CDR1 LNHDA and CDR2 SQIVND (reference sequence). Trimming left V 10 bases short and J 3 bases short, with 16 bases between. The CDR3 covers 13 residues. CDR3 in amino acids: CATGQGLVYEQYF. The CDR3 nucleotides are TGTGCCACCGGACAAGGTTTGGTCTACGAGCAGTACTTC.

The V call is TRBV7-9, the J call TRBJ1-2, with a weak D call TRBD1 (6 bases). This CDR3 is 18 amino acids long. V lost 5 bases and J lost 2, with 24 bases in between. The germline V gene has CDR1 SEHNR and CDR2 FQNEAQ (reference sequence). The CDR3 loop is CASSPTRGTREGNYGYTF. In DNA, the CDR3 is TGTGCCAGCAGCCCGACAAGAGGGACAAGGGAGGGCAACTATGGCTACACCTTC.

The rearrangement uses TRBV18 and TRBJ2-1, with a weak D call TRBD2 (6 bases). V was pared by 3 bases and J by 0 bases, with 18 bases between. The V gene's germline CDR1 is KGHSH and CDR2 LQKENI. The CDR3 extends over 18 amino acids. The CDR3 loop is CASSPGLALSSSYNEQFF. DNA of the CDR3: TGTGCCAGCTCACCCGGGCTAGCGCTATCTAGCTCCTACAATGAGCAGTTCTTC.

V gene TRBV14 combines with J gene TRBJ2-1; TRBD1 agrees at 10 bases. The CDR3 contains 15 residues. Germline CDR1 reads SGHDN; CDR2 reads FVKESK. After removal of 2 bases from V and 4 bases from J, the junction contained 2 bases not matched to a gene. CDR3 coding DNA: TGTGCCAGCAGCCAACCGGGACAGGGGTACAATGAGCAGTTCTTC. Translating it yields CASSQPGQGYNEQFF.

This clone was detected only a few times. The chain is built from TRBV5-4 and TRBJ2-5, with TRBD2 as a possible D gene (5 bases). The CDR3 is 15 amino acids. V lost 2 bases, J lost 4 bases, and 15 bases lay in between. CDR1 and CDR2 from the germline V gene are SGHNT and YYREEE (reference sequence). The CDR3 spells CASSLSLGVAETQYF. The CDR3 DNA reads TGTGCCAGCAGCTTATCCCTCGGGGTGGCAGAGACCCAGTACTTC.

The chain employs TRBV28 and TRBJ1-4, with D uncertain. Trimming took 8 bases from V and 5 from J, leaving 18 bases between them. CDR1 and CDR2 from the germline V gene are MDHEN and SYDVKM. The CDR3 runs 15 residues. CDR3: CASERAGRRNEKLFF. In nucleotides, the CDR3 is TGTGCCAGCGAACGTGCGGGAAGGCGAAATGAAAAACTGTTTTTT.

The chain is built from TRBV11-2 and TRBJ2-3; D call uncertain. CDR3 length equals 13 residues. Trimming stripped 1 base from V and 3 bases from J, with 5 bases between. The germline V gene has CDR1 SGHAT and CDR2 FQNNGV. CDR3 amino acids: CASSLVTTDTQYF. CDR3 nucleotides: TGTGCCAGCAGCTTAGTCACTACAGATACGCAGTATTTT.

This clone is a singleton in its sample. This chain links TRBV12-5 with TRBJ2-1; the D gene is possibly TRBD2 (6 bases). There are 15 residues in the CDR3. Germline loops: CDR1 LGHNT, CDR2 FRNRAP. Trimming cost V 3 bases and J 4 bases, with 13 bases left between them. CDR3 region: CASGFLGGWYNEQFF. The DNA for the CDR3 is TGTGCTAGTGGTTTTTTAGGAGGGTGGTACAATGAGCAGTTCTTC.

CDR3 DNA sequence: TGTGCCAGCAGCTTGAGGGTACGGACTAGCGGAGATACGCAGTATTTT. Translated: CASSLRVRTSGDTQYF. The rearrangement joins TRBV11-2 to TRBJ2-3; 10 bases fit TRBD2. CDR1 SGHAT and CDR2 FQNNGV come from the germline V gene. The CDR3 loop spans 16 amino acids. Unmatched junction bases numbered 8, after V lost 3 bases and J lost 5 bases.

This chain links TRBV9 with TRBJ2-3, with 10 bases identical to TRBD2. This CDR3 comprises 15 residues. Germline lookup yields CDR1 SGDLS and CDR2 YYNGEE. V was pared by 3 bases and J by 4 bases, with 5 bases of the junction left unmatched. Here the CDR3 reads CASSAYSGRSDTQYF. The CDR3, as DNA: TGTGCCAGCAGCGCTTATAGCGGGAGGTCAGATACGCAGTATTTT.